Shown below are 19 T cell receptor beta chains from a single sample sequenced in a study of persistence of HIV-infected CD4 T cells. What these receptors recognize is not known. Stimulation used approximately 9.6 ug/mL lysate from CMV-infected fibroblasts. Sorted nonresponding memory CD4+ T cells were CD40L-negative, CD69-negative, CD45RO-high. This was the immunoSEQ version 4 assay in survey mode. The method was immunoSEQ multiplex PCR; TCRdb's version includes in-frame clones alone and lacks a portion of them. The table includes roughly 34,000 clones, 82% detected once. The sample in question was CD4+ T cells sorted from PBMCs after approximately 20-hour stimulation, obtained from a patient who received antiretroviral therapy. These receptors were collected from an adult woman with HIV who was CMV-seropositive.

Note on this clone: A junction boundary mismatches the germline segment, possibly from a read error. The chain uses TRBV5-1 and TRBJ2-7, with 11 bases fitting TRBD2. CDR1 SGHRS and CDR2 YFSETQ come from the germline V gene. This CDR3 spans 14 amino acids. Written as DNA, the CDR3 is TGCGCCAGCAGCTTCGGTCTAGCGGGGGGCCTAGTGGACTTC. Its translation: CASSFGLAGGLVDF.

The V gene is TRBV27, the J gene TRBJ1-2, with D maybe TRBD1 (5 bases). Per the germline V gene, CDR1 is MNHEY and CDR2 is SMNVEV (reference sequence). V lost 6 bases to trimming and J lost 14 bases, with 22 bases between them. This CDR3 contains 13 residues. The CDR3 DNA sequence: TGTGCCAGCAGACGGACTACAGGAATTACTGTTACCTTC. This encodes CASRRTTGITVTF.

The genes are TRBV6-5 and TRBJ2-4; D not resolved. This CDR3 contains 15 residues. CDR1 and CDR2 (germline): MNHEY, SVGAGI. The V end lost 0 bases, the J end lost 4 bases, and 10 bases lay between the germline ends. The CDR3 nucleotides read TGTGCCAGCAGTTACTCGATTCAGATAAAAAACATTCAGTACTTC. It encodes CASSYSIQIKNIQYF.

The J gene is TRBJ2-7, the V gene TRBV28; D could derive from TRBD1 or TRBD2 (7 bases each). The CDR3 is 14 residues long. Germline CDR1 and CDR2: MDHEN and SYDVKM. Trimming removed 7 bases from V and 7 bases from J, with 20 bases in between. CDR3 nucleotide sequence: TGTGCCAGCATCCAGGGGGGGGGCCTGAGGGAGCAGTACTTC. This gives the protein CASIQGGGLREQYF.

This clone was observed a handful of times. This chain connects TRBV23-1 to TRBJ1-1; perhaps TRBD1 as D (6 bases). TRBV23-1 is assigned to the ORF class and has an uncertain function. Trimming removed 1 base from V and 13 bases from J, with 25 bases in between. The CDR3 contains 16 residues. The CDR3 DNA follows: TGCGCCAGCAGTCAATACCGGACAGAAAGGGCCCCGAAGGGTTTCTTT. It encodes CASSQYRTERAPKGFF.

The J gene is TRBJ1-2, the V gene TRBV4-3, with 9 bases lining up with TRBD1. Germline values: CDR1 LGHNA, CDR2 YSLEER. J was trimmed by 7 bases and V by 4 bases; bases with no gene match: 4. The CDR3 runs 13 residues. In DNA, the CDR3 is TGCGCCAGCAGCCCACGGGACAGGGCTGGCTACACCTTC. Translation gives CASSPRDRAGYTF.

About this clone: Other DNA sequences of this sample code for an identical CDR3. The chain uses TRBV29-1 and TRBJ2-1; D perhaps matches TRBD1 (6 bases). Trimming removed 7 bases from V and 3 bases from J, with 7 bases in between. This CDR3 has 11 residues. CDR1 is SQVTM, CDR2 ANQGSEA, per germline. CDR3 protein: CSGGHYNEQFF. As DNA, the CDR3 is TGCAGCGGGGGACACTACAATGAGCAGTTCTTC.

This chain connects TRBV6-1 to TRBJ1-5; D unresolved. V lost 0 bases and J lost 0, with 12 bases in between. Germline V gene lookup returns CDR1 MNHNS and CDR2 SASEGT. There are 17 residues in the CDR3. The CDR3 DNA follows: TGTGCCAGCAGTGAAGCGGCCAATACTTTTAGCAATCAGCCCCAGCATTTT. Translated: CASSEAANTFSNQPQHF.

CDR3: CASSLSGMISYNEQFF. Here the CDR3 DNA reads TGTGCCAGCAGTCTTAGCGGGATGATCTCCTACAATGAGCAGTTCTTC. The rearrangement joins TRBV2 to TRBJ2-1, with 8 bases aligning to TRBD2. The trim removed 5 bases at V and 0 bases at J, leaving 6 bases unmatched. In germline, CDR1 is SNHLY, CDR2 FYNNEI. The CDR3 is 16 residues long. The whole variable domain, filled in from reference TRBV2 and TRBJ2-1, reads EPEVTQTPSHQVTQMGQEVILRCVPISNHLYFYWYRQILGQKVEFLVSFYNNEISEKSEIFDDQFSVERPDGSNFTLKIRSTKLEDSAMYFCASSLSGMISYNEQFFGPGTRLTVL.

The rearrangement joins TRBV7-2 to TRBJ2-7; possible D gene TRBD2, 5 bases. CDR1 is SGHTA and CDR2 is FQGNSA in the germline V gene. CDR3 length equals 13 residues. V lost 4 bases and J 4 bases, leaving 11 bases between the germline ends. CDR3 sequence (DNA): TGTGCCAGCAGCTGGTTACCGGGGTACGAGCAGTACTTC. Its protein is CASSWLPGYEQYF.

This chain joins TRBV12-3 or TRBV12-4 and TRBJ1-5, with D perhaps matching TRBD1 (6 bases). The CDR3 length is 12 residues. V was clipped by 5 bases and J by 6 bases, with 8 bases between them. CDR3 sequence: CASSRGSQPQHF. The CDR3, as DNA: TGTGCCAGCAGTAGGGGGTCTCAGCCCCAGCATTTT.

As regards this clone: Other DNA sequences of this sample code for an identical CDR3. V gene TRBV4-1 combines with J gene TRBJ2-7, with a possible D match to TRBD1 (6 bases). CDR1 and CDR2 from the germline V gene are MGHRA and YSYEKL. V lost 0 bases and J 0 bases, leaving 15 bases between the germline ends. The CDR3 runs 17 residues. The CDR3 region is CASSQEGGGSSSYEQYF. The CDR3 nucleotides read TGCGCCAGCAGCCAAGAAGGGGGTGGGTCTAGCTCCTACGAGCAGTACTTC.

The chain combines TRBV7-3 with TRBJ2-2; D is undetermined. The CDR3 has 14 residues. The V end lost 7 bases, the J end lost 4 bases, and 13 bases lay between the germline ends. Germline assignment: CDR1 SGHTA and CDR2 FQGTGA. CDR3 loop: CASTPNPGTGELFF. The CDR3 bases are TGTGCCAGCACTCCAAACCCGGGCACCGGGGAGCTGTTTTTT.

The chain combines TRBV2 with TRBJ1-2; no definite D call. Germline lookup yields CDR1 SNHLY and CDR2 FYNNEI. V was trimmed by 5 bases and J by 2 bases, leaving 12 bases between them. The CDR3 sequence is 14 residues long. This CDR3 is CASSQDRINYGYTF. The CDR3, as DNA: TGTGCCAGCAGTCAAGACCGGATAAACTATGGCTACACCTTC. The full variable domain, its missing parts supplied by reference TRBV2 and TRBJ1-2, is EPEVTQTPSHQVTQMGQEVILRCVPISNHLYFYWYRQILGQKVEFLVSFYNNEISEKSEIFDDQFSVERPDGSNFTLKIRSTKLEDSAMYFCASSQDRINYGYTFGSGTRLTVV.

The chain links TRBV2 to TRBJ1-2; D remains unclear. CDR1 and CDR2 (germline): SNHLY, FYNNEI. CDR3 length: 11 amino acids. Deletions cut 10 bases from V and 6 bases from J, with 12 bases between. The CDR3 coding sequence is TGTGCCAACAAGAAGGATAATGGCTACACCTTC. Its translation is CANKKDNGYTF.

CDR3 protein: CAIRTGTSGIDEQFF. The CDR3 nucleotides are TGTGCCATCAGGACCGGGACTAGCGGGATCGATGAGCAGTTCTTC. The rearrangement uses TRBV10-3 and TRBJ2-1; 13 bases fit TRBD2. Germline loops: CDR1 ENHRY, CDR2 SYGVKD. V trimming: 6 bases; J trimming: 8 bases; junction bases outside the gene matches: 7. CDR3 size: 15 residues.

This chain joins TRBV5-1 and TRBJ2-2, with 9 bases identical to TRBD1. Trimming removed 4 bases from V and 4 bases from J; junction bases left unmatched: 5. The germline gives CDR1 SGHRS, CDR2 YFSETQ. This CDR3 contains 15 residues. The CDR3 nucleotides are TGCGCCAGCAGCCCGGGACAGGGAGGCACCGGGGAGCTGTTTTTT. This translates into CASSPGQGGTGELFF. The full variable domain, in which reference TRBV5-1 and TRBJ2-2 provide the parts outside the CDR3, is KAGVTQTPRYLIKTRGQQVTLSCSPISGHRSVSWYQQTPGQGLQFLFEYFSETQRNKGNFPGRFSGRQFSNSRSEMNVSTLELGDSALYLCASSPGQGGTGELFFGEGSRLTVL.

The chain employs TRBV7-9 and TRBJ1-1; D remains ambiguous. Trimming pared 2 bases from V and 5 bases from J, leaving 9 bases between. Germline V CDR1 and CDR2: SEHNR, FQNEAQ (reference sequence). The CDR3 extends over 13 amino acids. CDR3 loop: CASSLLLGTEAFF. The CDR3 DNA sequence: TGTGCCAGCAGCTTACTCTTAGGGACTGAAGCTTTCTTT.

The genes are TRBV10-3 and TRBJ1-4; D is unresolved. The CDR3 is made up of 14 amino acids. Germline lookup yields CDR1 ENHRY and CDR2 SYGVKD. The V end was cut by 4 bases, the J end by 3 bases, with 9 bases between. The DNA of the CDR3 is TGTGCCATCAGTGGGGTTGCGGCTAATGAAAAACTGTTTTTT. Its translation: CAISGVAANEKLFF.